This TCR beta chain was captured by sequencing in a study of cytomegalovirus exposure and HLA in healthy donors. The CDR3 consists of 15 residues. Losses at the gene ends were 3 bases for V and 4 bases for J; bases not matched to a gene: 8. Germline V gene lookup returns CDR1 SQVTM and CDR2 ANQGSEA. Vbeta (60) and Jbeta (13) primers were used in the PCR. Here immunoSEQ multiplex PCR was the method, and the copy in TCRdb shows in-frame clones only, minus some. The profile shows roughly 110,000 clones, more than 65% of them singletons. This receptor was taken from a man younger than 45 in good health and CMV-seronegative. The gene calls are TRBV29-1 and TRBJ2-2, with TRBD2 matching 7 bases. The sequenced material came from PBMCs. The CDR3 sequence: CSVDLAGEITGELFF. The CDR3 nucleotides read TGCAGCGTTGACCTTGCGGGAGAGATCACCGGGGAGCTGTTTTTT.